This is a list of T cell receptor beta chains from one sample in a study of blood T cell repertoires in COVID-19. Some clones are missing from TCRdb's copy, which holds only in-frame ones; the method was immunoSEQ multiplex PCR. The table lists about 82,000 clones, roughly 80% of them singletons. Sequenced sample: peripheral blood. The source is a woman between 40 and 55 years old with active or convalescent COVID-19. The CDR3 runs from the conserved cysteine through the conserved F or W. Fields, in order: CDR3 protein, CDR3 DNA, V gene, J gene, clone size, D gene. The D gene is left open where the match is weak. Size tells how often a clone was seen (once, few, many) or the class of an expanded clone, and some rows leave it out.

CASSDRESSPLHF	TGTGCCAGCAGCGACAGGGAGAGCTCACCCCTCCACTTT	TRBV11-2	TRBJ1-6	few	TRBD1
CASSPPRDRGTEAFF	TGTGCCAGCTCACCCCCCCGGGACAGGGGCACTGAAGCTTTCTTT	TRBV18	TRBJ1-1	-	TRBD1
CASSFGRNEQFF	TGTGCCAGTAGTTTCGGCAGGAATGAGCAGTTCTTC	TRBV19	TRBJ2-1	-	-
CASSSPGSYEQYF	TGTGCCAGCAGTTCTCCCGGGTCCTACGAGCAGTACTTC	TRBV28	TRBJ2-7	-	-
CASSEVQFNEKLFF	TGTGCCAGCAGTGAAGTCCAGTTTAATGAAAAACTGTTTTTT	TRBV2	TRBJ1-4	-	-
CASSGSGQWRQPQHF	TGTGCCAGCAGCGGGTCGGGACAATGGAGACAGCCCCAGCATTTT	TRBV7-8	TRBJ1-5	-	-
CASSRGGTEAFF	TGTGCCAGCAGTAGGGGGGGGACTGAAGCTTTCTTT	TRBV7-8	TRBJ1-1	-	-
CASSSQGAGYTF	TGTGCCAGCAGCTCCCAGGGGGCTGGCTACACCTTC	TRBV7-9	TRBJ1-2	-	TRBD1
CASSIPSGLAGVGAYNEQFF	TGTGCCAGTAGTATTCCTTCGGGACTAGCGGGAGTAGGGGCCTACAATGAGCAGTTCTTC	TRBV19	TRBJ2-1	-	TRBD2
CASSQEGTGAQETQYF	TGTGCCAGCAGCCAAGAGGGGACAGGAGCGCAAGAGACCCAGTACTTC	TRBV4-2	TRBJ2-5	-	TRBD1
CASSQISQGARQPQHF	TGTGCCAGCAGTCAAATCTCACAGGGGGCGCGTCAGCCCCAGCATTTT	TRBV6-2/TRBV6-3	TRBJ1-5	once	TRBD1
CASSAGLAVHNEQFF	TGTGCCAGCAGTGCGGGGCTAGCGGTCCACAATGAGCAGTTCTTC	TRBV2	TRBJ2-1	-	TRBD2
CASSLGGRIEGGELFF	TGTGCCAGCAGCTTAGGCGGGAGAATTGAGGGCGGGGAGCTGTTTTTT	TRBV5-4	TRBJ2-2	-	TRBD2
CASSVGDLGQGTRPSNYGYTF	TGTGCCAGCAGCGTAGGGGATCTGGGACAGGGGACCCGTCCTTCTAACTATGGCTACACCTTC	TRBV9	TRBJ1-2	-	TRBD1
CASSMEDRSNQPQHF	TGTGCCAGTAGTATGGAAGACAGGAGCAATCAGCCCCAGCATTTT	TRBV19	TRBJ1-5	-	-
CASRQGPFSGNTIYF	TGCGCCAGCAGACAGGGGCCTTTCTCTGGAAACACCATATATTTT	TRBV10-1	TRBJ1-3	-	TRBD1
CAISQAAGMNTGELFF	TGTGCCATCAGTCAAGCGGCGGGAATGAACACCGGGGAGCTGTTTTTT	TRBV10-3	TRBJ2-2	-	-
CASSTLEETQYF	TGTGCCAGCAGCACACTAGAAGAGACCCAGTACTTC	TRBV11-2	TRBJ2-5	-	-
CASSQEAYPGTDTQYF	TGCGCCAGCAGCCAAGAAGCCTATCCCGGCACAGATACGCAGTATTTT	TRBV4-3	TRBJ2-3	-	-
CASSLEGLAGVVETQYF	TGTGCCAGCAGCTTAGAAGGGCTAGCGGGAGTGGTCGAGACCCAGTACTTC	TRBV7-8	TRBJ2-5	-	TRBD2
CATSDLNRAGNTIYF	TGTGCCACCAGTGATTTGAACAGGGCCGGAAACACCATATATTTT	TRBV24-1	TRBJ1-3	-	-
CASSGLGAAADTQYF	TGTGCCAGCAGCGGACTAGGGGCTGCGGCGGATACGCAGTATTTT	TRBV7-2	TRBJ2-3	-	TRBD2
CASSRLTSLYEQYF	TGTGCCAGCAGCCGATTGACTAGTCTCTACGAGCAGTACTTC	TRBV3-1/TRBV3-2	TRBJ2-7	-	-
CASSGGTRGNTQYF	TGTGCCAGCAGTGGCGGGACTCGGGGGAATACGCAGTATTTT	TRBV2	TRBJ2-3	-	-
CASTPASTSTGELFF	TGTGCCAGTACCCCGGCTAGCACTTCCACCGGGGAGCTGTTTTTT	TRBV19	TRBJ2-2	-	-
CASSYSKGNSYNSPLHF	TGTGCCAGCAGTTACTCGAAGGGGAACTCCTATAATTCACCCCTCCACTTT	TRBV6-2/TRBV6-3	TRBJ1-6	once	-
CASRERAISYEQYF	TGTGCCAGCAGAGAACGAGCGATCTCCTACGAGCAGTACTTC	TRBV2	TRBJ2-7	-	-
CASSYPRDRGTDTQYF	TGCGCCAGCAGCTACCCCCGGGACAGGGGCACAGATACGCAGTATTTT	TRBV5-1	TRBJ2-3	-	TRBD1
CASSLEGQWGDLKYQETQYF	TGTGCCAGCAGCTTAGAGGGGCAGTGGGGGGACCTTAAGTACCAAGAGACCCAGTACTTC	TRBV7-6	TRBJ2-5	-	-
CASSLGEVSGELFF	TGCGCCAGCAGCTTGGGGGAGGTTTCCGGGGAGCTGTTTTTT	TRBV5-1	TRBJ2-2	-	-
CASSSLTGTSGRYSTDTQYF	TGTGCCAGCAGCTCATTAACCGGGACTAGCGGGAGGTATAGCACAGATACGCAGTATTTT	TRBV13	TRBJ2-3	-	TRBD2
CASSLVRGDASQETQYF	TGTGCCAGCAGCTTAGTACGGGGGGACGCGTCCCAAGAGACCCAGTACTTC	TRBV7-8	TRBJ2-5	-	TRBD2
CASLGGGRRHNEQFF	TGTGCCAGCCTCGGTGGGGGGAGAAGGCACAATGAGCAGTTCTTC	TRBV28	TRBJ2-1	once	-
CATAQEVAYGYTF	TGTGCCACGGCACAAGAGGTCGCCTATGGCTACACCTTC	TRBV10-3	TRBJ1-2	-	-
CASSEGGAQGPSYNEQFF	TGTGCCAGCAGTGAGGGAGGGGCACAAGGGCCTTCCTACAATGAGCAGTTCTTC	TRBV6-4	TRBJ2-1	-	TRBD2
CASMDRATEAFF	TGTGCCAGCATGGACAGGGCCACTGAAGCTTTCTTT	TRBV12-3/TRBV12-4	TRBJ1-1	once	TRBD1
CASSPGTGRTGELFF	TGTGCCAGCAGCCCAGGGACAGGGCGGACCGGGGAGCTGTTTTTT	TRBV7-6	TRBJ2-2	-	TRBD1
CASSPKTLGRLKETQYF	TGTGCCAGCTCACCAAAAACCCTAGGAAGATTAAAAGAGACCCAGTACTTC	TRBV18	TRBJ2-5	-	-
CATSEVPGQEYGNTIYF	TGTGCCACCAGTGAAGTTCCGGGACAGGAGTACGGAAACACCATATATTTT	TRBV24-1	TRBJ1-3	-	TRBD1
CASSQAGALKRSSYNEQFF	TGCGCCAGCAGCCAAGCAGGGGCCCTAAAGCGGAGCTCCTACAATGAGCAGTTCTTC	TRBV4-1	TRBJ2-1	-	-